A selection of T cell receptor beta chains follows, all from one sample in a study of shared clonotypes between healthy human individuals. This table comes from immunoSEQ multiplex PCR, and its TCRdb copy is limited to in-frame clones, with some not included. Here the sample spans roughly 2.1 million clones, under 95% being singletons. The sequenced sample consisted of naive CD8+ T cells from PBMCs. Every receptor here comes from a man aged 18 to 29 in good health. Some clones in this sample may be carry-over from other donors' samples. Each CDR3 is given without its conserved first and last residue. Each record gives: clone size, J gene, V gene, CDR3 protein. Size tells how often a clone was seen (once, few, many) or the class of an expanded clone, and some rows leave it out.

-,TRBJ2-7,TRBV9,ASSVMSDISYEQY
-,TRBJ2-7,TRBV11-2,ASSKYEQY
-,TRBJ1-4,TRBV11-2,ASSLSDPTNEKLF
-,TRBJ2-7,TRBV5-1,ASSLDHGGGYEQY
-,TRBJ2-1,TRBV27,ASSSPGTGHNEQF
-,TRBJ2-1,TRBV27,ASSAREGGYNEQF
-,TRBJ1-2,TRBV27,ASSATGGLT
-,TRBJ1-4,TRBV4-3,ASSQGRGAGEKLF
-,TRBJ1-1,TRBV11-2,ASSLGAPGLGTEAF
-,TRBJ1-3,TRBV7-9,ASSPSGFRNTIY
-,TRBJ1-1,TRBV7-9,ASSLARPEAF
-,TRBJ1-2,TRBV6-5,ASSYSVGGANGYT
-,TRBJ2-7,TRBV27,ASSLSGNNREQY
-,TRBJ2-5,TRBV7-6,ASSFTGGRQETQY
-,TRBJ2-5,TRBV6-6,ASSPPLVQGGETQY
once,TRBJ2-1,TRBV27,ASSIRRGAQF
-,TRBJ2-7,TRBV5-1,ASSLPKTGVGYEQY
-,TRBJ2-7,TRBV4-1,ASSQAQGGIYEQY
-,TRBJ2-2,TRBV18,ASSPARRTTGELF
once,TRBJ2-1,TRBV19,ASRPRTSGWGNEQF
-,TRBJ2-7,TRBV27,ASSLMGQGASEQY
-,TRBJ2-2,TRBV9,ASREGGPGRLNGELF
-,TRBJ2-7,TRBV27,ASTQRTGSSYEQY
-,TRBJ2-5,TRBV11-2,ASSLGTFRETQY
-,TRBJ2-7,TRBV11-2,ASSLEVDPTTYEQY
-,TRBJ2-3,TRBV10-1,ASSESRGVKERNTDTQY
-,TRBJ2-7,TRBV27,ASKFAGGGYEQY
-,TRBJ2-5,TRBV18,ASSYPGRDQETQY
-,TRBJ1-2,TRBV28,ASSPLTGEIYGYT
-,TRBJ1-2,TRBV27,ASSSYQGAGGYT
-,TRBJ1-3,TRBV4-3,ASSQEPYRESGNTIY
-,TRBJ1-2,TRBV2,ASSDYAANYGYT
-,TRBJ1-2,TRBV14,ASSQDILGTGGEDGYT
-,TRBJ2-7,TRBV9,ASSVAIQGSEQY
-,TRBJ2-6,TRBV29-1,SVAGSGANVLT
-,TRBJ2-7,TRBV4-1,ASSDRDRSYEQY
-,TRBJ2-1,TRBV25-1,ASSLPETSAGEQF
-,TRBJ2-7,TRBV6-5,ASSYGSPHYEQY
-,TRBJ2-7,TRBV30,AWSVRTGNAYEQY
once,TRBJ2-1,TRBV7-8,ASSLPGQPHNRTL
-,TRBJ2-5,TRBV11-2,ASSSTPMGVVETQY
-,TRBJ2-1,TRBV27,ASRTRDGEPYNEQF
-,TRBJ2-1,TRBV27,ASSLRTSGNEQF
-,TRBJ2-5,TRBV28,ASRLAESGETQY
once,TRBJ2-7,TRBV27,AIGEGKSYEQY
-,TRBJ2-6,TRBV27,ASSFPKGGVGANVLT
-,TRBJ2-7,TRBV7-9,ASSSVVVEREKGHEQY
-,TRBJ1-5,TRBV4-1,ASSQADPGQGANQPQH
few,TRBJ1-5,TRBV9,ASSVDGGSNQPQH
-,TRBJ2-2,TRBV29-1,SVAGTDRSHRYTGELF
-,TRBJ2-6,TRBV19,ASSSRLAGLSGANVLT
-,TRBJ2-2,TRBV11-2,ASSLGGRTNTGELF
-,TRBJ2-7,TRBV5-4,ASSLGQALLWEQY
once,TRBJ2-1,TRBV2,AILRSSGRWWNEQF